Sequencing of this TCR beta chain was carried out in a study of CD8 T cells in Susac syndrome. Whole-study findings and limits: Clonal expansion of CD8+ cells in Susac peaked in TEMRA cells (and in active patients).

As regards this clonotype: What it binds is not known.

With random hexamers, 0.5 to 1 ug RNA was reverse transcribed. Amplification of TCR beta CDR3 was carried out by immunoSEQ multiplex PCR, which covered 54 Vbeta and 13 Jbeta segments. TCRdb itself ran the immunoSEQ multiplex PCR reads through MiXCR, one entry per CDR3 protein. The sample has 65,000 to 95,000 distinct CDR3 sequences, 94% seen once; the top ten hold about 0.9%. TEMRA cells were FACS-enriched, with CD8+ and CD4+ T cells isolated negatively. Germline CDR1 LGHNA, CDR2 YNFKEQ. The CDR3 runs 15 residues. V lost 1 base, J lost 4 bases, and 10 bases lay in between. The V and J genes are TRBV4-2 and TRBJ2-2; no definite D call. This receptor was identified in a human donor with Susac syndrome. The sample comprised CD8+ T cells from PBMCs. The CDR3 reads CASSQVSAFTGELFF. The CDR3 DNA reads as TGTGCCAGCAGCCAAGTCTCAGCATTCACCGGGGAGCTGTTTTTT.